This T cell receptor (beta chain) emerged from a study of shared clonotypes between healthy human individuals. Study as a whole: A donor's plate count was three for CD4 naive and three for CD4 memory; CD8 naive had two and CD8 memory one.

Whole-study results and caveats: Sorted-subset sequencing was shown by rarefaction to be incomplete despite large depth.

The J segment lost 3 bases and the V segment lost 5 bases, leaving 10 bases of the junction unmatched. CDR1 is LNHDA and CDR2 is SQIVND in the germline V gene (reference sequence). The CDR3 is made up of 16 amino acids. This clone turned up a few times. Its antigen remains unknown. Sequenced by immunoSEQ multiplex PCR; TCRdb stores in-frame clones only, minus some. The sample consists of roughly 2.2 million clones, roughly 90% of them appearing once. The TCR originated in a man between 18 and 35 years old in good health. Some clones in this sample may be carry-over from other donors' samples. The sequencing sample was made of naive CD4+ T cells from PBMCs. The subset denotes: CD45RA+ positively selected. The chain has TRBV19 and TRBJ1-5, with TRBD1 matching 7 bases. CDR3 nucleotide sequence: TGTGCCAGTAGTGCTGGGCAGGGGGGAATCAATCAGCCCCAGCATTTT. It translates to CASSAGQGGINQPQHF.